This T cell receptor beta chain was sequenced in a study of blood T cell repertoires in COVID-19. About the study: There were acute and convalescent COVID-19 samples, and they came from the United States, Italy and Spain. Sources were T cells, B-cell-depleted T cells, or PBMCs; the material itself was cDNA or gDNA.

This clone has more than one count but fewer than ten. Other DNA sequences in this specimen translate into the identical CDR3. How the authors handled the data: How many nucleated cells were present was estimated from reference gene primer amplification. Libraries were prepared by immunoSEQ multiplex PCR; TCRdb keeps only in-frame clonotypes and omits some of them. For V, J and clone size, that table is used; D and trimming come from the DNA. The sample carries 150,000 to 200,000 clones, 84% recorded once. J lost 8 bases, V lost 2 bases, and 6 bases had no gene match. CDR1 is MNHEY and CDR2 is SVGAGI in the germline V gene. The CDR3 consists of 14 residues.

The sample was PBMCs or T cells enriched from blood (not recorded which). The rearrangement joins TRBV6-5 to TRBJ1-2, with 9 nucleotides matching TRBD1. The clonotype was recovered from a man in his fifties or sixties who had recovered from COVID-19. The CDR3 coding sequence is TGTGCCAGCAGTTACACCGGACAGGGGAGGGGCTACACCTTC. It translates to CASSYTGQGRGYTF.